This is a list of T cell receptor beta chains from one sample in a study of blood T cell repertoires in COVID-19. Produced via immunoSEQ multiplex PCR; TCRdb's table is partial and in-frame only. The table has some 31,000 clones, 85% to 90% seen once. Sequenced: peripheral blood. These receptors were obtained from a man aged 65-85 years with active COVID-19. Both conserved end residues are part of each CDR3. The D gene is left open where the match is weak. A row's size may be missing; if present it is once, few, many or a size class.

V	size	J	D	CDR3	DNA
TRBV2	-	TRBJ1-2	TRBD1	CASSYLRTGGDYGYTF	TGTGCCAGCAGTTACCTCAGGACAGGGGGCGACTATGGCTACACCTTC
TRBV18	-	TRBJ2-1	TRBD2	CASSPRGGSSYNEQFF	TGTGCCAGCTCACCACGGGGAGGGAGCTCCTACAATGAGCAGTTCTTC
TRBV19	-	TRBJ1-5	-	CASSIMGAGLSNQPQHF	TGTGCCAGTAGTATAATGGGCGCAGGCCTTAGCAATCAGCCCCAGCATTTT
TRBV7-2	-	TRBJ2-1	-	CASSLAPQGNNEQFF	TGTGCCAGCAGCTTAGCGCCCCAGGGCAACAATGAGCAGTTCTTC
TRBV5-6	-	TRBJ1-3	-	CASSLGPSRVGNTIYF	TGTGCCAGCAGCTTGGGCCCGAGCAGGGTAGGAAACACCATATATTTT
TRBV4-3	-	TRBJ2-2	-	CASSQDRAGELFF	TGCGCCAGCAGCCAAGATCGGGCCGGGGAGCTGTTTTTT
TRBV6-6	-	TRBJ2-7	TRBD2	CASRVKLAGGEEQYF	TGTGCCAGCAGGGTCAAACTAGCGGGAGGAGAAGAGCAGTACTTC
TRBV5-5	-	TRBJ2-5	TRBD2	CASSLNIGTSRETQYF	TGTGCCAGCAGCTTAAATATAGGGACTAGTCGAGAGACCCAGTACTTC
TRBV10-2	-	TRBJ2-1	-	CASSESYGVTYNEQFF	TGCGCCAGCAGTGAGTCTTACGGGGTGACCTACAATGAGCAGTTCTTC
TRBV2	once	TRBJ2-7	TRBD2	CASSERTSGYEQYF	TGTGCCAGCAGTGAAAGAACTAGCGGCTACGAGCAGTACTTC
TRBV2	once	TRBJ2-7	-	CASSDFGYEQYF	TGTGCCAGCAGTGATTTCGGGTACGAGCAGTACTTC
TRBV27	-	TRBJ1-5	-	CATQQGRGQPQHF	TGTGCCACCCAACAGGGAAGGGGACAGCCCCAGCATTTT
TRBV6-2/TRBV6-3	-	TRBJ2-1	-	CASSYERGGPFYNEQFF	TGTGCCAGCAGTTACGAGAGGGGGGGACCGTTCTACAATGAGCAGTTCTTC
TRBV18	once	TRBJ2-4	-	CASSPASGSGDIQYF	TGTGCCAGCTCACCCGCCAGCGGATCTGGGGACATTCAGTACTTC
TRBV28	-	TRBJ1-5	TRBD1	CASSTGTGWGQPQHF	TGTGCCAGCAGCACAGGGACAGGGTGGGGCCAGCCCCAGCATTTT
TRBV7-2	-	TRBJ1-1	TRBD1	CASSLSAGGYTEAFF	TGTGCCAGCAGCTTATCGGCAGGGGGTTACACTGAAGCTTTCTTT
TRBV5-1	-	TRBJ2-5	TRBD1	CASSPGTGQETQYF	TGCGCCAGCAGCCCCGGGACAGGGCAAGAGACCCAGTACTTC
TRBV12-3/TRBV12-4	-	TRBJ1-1	-	CASSPALNTEAFF	TGTGCCAGCAGCCCTGCCCTAAACACTGAAGCTTTCTTT
TRBV20-1	-	TRBJ2-7	-	CSGLRAYEQYF	TGCAGTGGGCTGCGGGCCTACGAGCAGTACTTC
TRBV11-3	-	TRBJ1-2	-	CASSPDVPRVTYGYTF	TGTGCCAGCAGCCCGGATGTGCCGAGGGTAACCTATGGCTACACCTTC
TRBV6-5	-	TRBJ1-3	-	CASSLRGYGNTIYF	TGTGCCAGCAGCCTCCGGGGGTATGGAAACACCATATATTTT
TRBV5-1	few	TRBJ2-5	-	CASSLGTSIQETQYF	TGCGCCAGCAGCTTAGGGACATCAATTCAAGAGACCCAGTACTTC
TRBV19	-	TRBJ2-2	TRBD1	CASSIGAGQGDTGELFF	TGTGCCAGTAGTATAGGGGCCGGACAGGGCGACACCGGGGAGCTGTTTTTT
TRBV6-5	-	TRBJ1-2	-	CASEWGGYTF	TGTGCCAGCGAATGGGGCGGCTACACCTTC
TRBV5-1	-	TRBJ1-1	-	CASSPALAVNTEAFF	TGCGCCAGCAGCCCTGCCCTTGCGGTGAACACTGAAGCTTTCTTT
TRBV29-1	-	TRBJ2-4	TRBD2	CSVETASGVTKNIQYF	TGCAGCGTTGAAACGGCTAGCGGGGTGACCAAAAACATTCAGTACTTC
TRBV5-4	-	TRBJ1-2	TRBD1	CASSLVQGSDYGYTF	TGTGCCAGCAGCTTAGTACAGGGGTCGGACTATGGCTACACCTTC
TRBV4-3	-	TRBJ1-4	-	CASSQDPMLTNEKLFF	TGCGCCAGCAGCCAAGACCCTATGCTTACTAATGAAAAACTGTTTTTT
TRBV5-1	-	TRBJ2-1	-	CASSVQGQGKNEQFF	TGCGCCAGCAGCGTCCAGGGGCAGGGGAAAAATGAGCAGTTCTTC